Listed below are T cell receptor beta chains from one sample, sequenced in a study of OX40 agonist ivuxolimab in advanced cancers. The assay was immunoSEQ multiplex PCR, and TCRdb's table has in-frame clones only and misses some. The sample has 70,000 to 95,000 clones; around four fifths are singletons. The material was CD4+ or CD8+ T cells sorted from blood, obtained in a trial of the OX40 agonist ivuxolimab. Source of these receptors: an adult with an advanced solid tumor such as melanoma, head and neck, liver or kidney cancer. Both conserved end residues are part of each CDR3. The D gene is left open where the match is weak. Rows give clone size only sometimes, using once, few, many, or a class for an expanded clone.

>.|TRBV2|TRBJ2-1|TRBD2
TGTGCCAGCAGTGAGGCGGGGGGGGGCTACAATGAGCAGTTCTTC
CASSEAGGGYNEQFF
>.|TRBV6-5|TRBJ2-1|.
TGTGCCAGCAGTTACTCCGGCCTCTCCTACAATGAGCAGTTCTTC
CASSYSGLSYNEQFF
>.|TRBV4-1|TRBJ1-2|.
TGCGCCAGCAGCCGGGGGTCACAGGGCCCGGAGGGCTACACCTTC
CASSRGSQGPEGYTF
>.|TRBV28|TRBJ1-2|TRBD1
TGTGCCAGCAGGGAAGGAAGGACAGGGTCTAACTATGGCTACACCTTC
CASREGRTGSNYGYTF
>few|TRBV4-1|TRBJ1-6|.
TGCGCCAGCAGCCAAGACCGGGGGGATTCACCCCTCCACTTT
CASSQDRGDSPLHF
>.|TRBV5-1|TRBJ2-7|.
TGCGCCAGCAGCTTTAGTGGGGGGGCCACCGAGCAGTACTTC
CASSFSGGATEQYF
>once|TRBV6-6|TRBJ1-2|.
TGTGCCAGTGGGGGGAACTATGGCTACACCTTC
CASGGNYGYTF
>.|TRBV6-5|TRBJ1-1|.
TGTGCCAGCAGGCAGGGCACTGAAGCTTTCTTT
CASRQGTEAFF
>.|TRBV7-3|TRBJ2-2|.
TGTGCCAGCAGCCCATTCGGGACAACTGGCACCGGGGAGCTGTTTTTT
CASSPFGTTGTGELFF
>.|TRBV28|TRBJ1-6|.
TGTGCCAGCAGTTTACGGGTAGGGAATTCACCCCTCCACTTT
CASSLRVGNSPLHF
>.|TRBV6-1|TRBJ2-1|.
TGTGCCAGCAGTGATCCGGCCTCGCAGCGACGCCGAGCCAATGAGCAGTTCTTC
CASSDPASQRRRANEQFF
>once|TRBV27|TRBJ2-2|.
TGTGCCAGCAGTTTCGGGCGAGGGAACACCGGGGAGCTGTTTTTT
CASSFGRGNTGELFF
>.|TRBV6-1|TRBJ2-2|.
TGTGCCAGCAGTGAGCCTCAGGGCCGCATCACCGGGGAGCTGTTTTTT
CASSEPQGRITGELFF
>.|TRBV19|TRBJ1-1|TRBD1
TGTGCCAGTACCTCAGGGAGGGGACAGGTTGCCGTAGGGGAAGCTTTCTTT
CASTSGRGQVAVGEAFF
>once|TRBV2|TRBJ1-2|.
TGTGCCAGCAGTAGGGTCGGAGGTGGCTACACCTTC
CASSRVGGGYTF
>.|TRBV10-3|TRBJ1-3|.
TGTGCCATGGGAAGGGAGGGCTCTGGAAACACCATATATTTT
CAMGREGSGNTIYF
>.|TRBV6-6|TRBJ2-7|.
TGTGCCAGCAGGGACCCGGGTCTGAGCGAGCAGTACTTC
CASRDPGLSEQYF
>.|TRBV5-1|TRBJ2-5|TRBD2
TGCGCCAGCAGCCCACCTAGGACTAGCGGGGGGGCCGGAGAGACCCAGTACTTC
CASSPPRTSGGAGETQYF
>.|TRBV19|TRBJ1-5|.
TGTGCCAGTAGTCCGCGTCTCAATCAGCCCCAGCATTTT
CASSPRLNQPQHF
>.|TRBV15|TRBJ1-1|.
TGTGCCACCAGCAGAGATCGGGGGAACACTGAAGCTTTCTTT
CATSRDRGNTEAFF
>.|TRBV6-6|TRBJ1-3|.
TGTGCCAGCAGTTACGGGGCGCCGGCAGGAAACACCATATATTTT
CASSYGAPAGNTIYF
>.|TRBV7-8|TRBJ2-2|.
TGTGCCAGCAGCTCCTATGCTTCGAACACCGGGGAGCTGTTTTTT
CASSSYASNTGELFF
>.|TRBV7-2|TRBJ2-5|.
TGTGCCAGCAGCTTCACAGCCTTCGAGACCCAGTACTTC
CASSFTAFETQYF
>.|TRBV5-1|TRBJ2-3|.
TGCGCCAGCAGCTTGGCGGGGGCCGGAGATACGCAGTATTTT
CASSLAGAGDTQYF
>.|TRBV5-1|TRBJ2-7|.
TGCGCCAGCAGCTTACGGCTTGGCTACGAGCAGTACTTC
CASSLRLGYEQYF
>.|TRBV7-8|TRBJ1-2|.
TGTGCCAGCAGCCCAGCAGGCTATGGCTACACCTTC
CASSPAGYGYTF
>.|TRBV28|TRBJ1-3|.
TGTGCCAGCAGTTTCGATACCTTCGGAAACACCATATATTTT
CASSFDTFGNTIYF
>.|TRBV29-1|TRBJ2-3|TRBD2
TGCAGCGTTGAAGCGCGGGGGAGCACAGATACGCAGTATTTT
CSVEARGSTDTQYF
>.|TRBV9|TRBJ2-7|.
TGTGCCAGATTCTGCGAGCAGTACTTC
CARFCEQYF
>once|TRBV29-1|TRBJ2-1|TRBD1
TGCAGCGTCCGGGGCAGGGGGTCCTACAATGAGCAGTTCTTC
CSVRGRGSYNEQFF
>.|TRBV5-1|TRBJ2-3|TRBD1
TGCGCCAGCAGCTTCCAACCCAAGACAGGGCACAACACAGATACGCAGTATTTT
CASSFQPKTGHNTDTQYF
>once|TRBV4-3|TRBJ2-1|.
TGCGCCAGCAGCCCGGGGGGAGGGGGCGTTCTATCGGGAGGAAATGAGCAGTTCTTC
CASSPGGGGVLSGGNEQFF
>few|TRBV28|TRBJ1-2|.
TGTGCCAGCAGTCTTTTCAATGGCTACACCTTC
CASSLFNGYTF
>.|TRBV6-1|TRBJ2-5|.
TGTGCCACCCAGGAGGGGCAGAGCAACCAAGAGACCCAGTACTTC
CATQEGQSNQETQYF
>.|TRBV5-8|TRBJ2-3|.
TGTGCCACCGGCTGGGGGGATGGAACAGATACGCAGTATTTT
CATGWGDGTDTQYF
>.|TRBV5-4|TRBJ2-5|.
TGTGCCAGCAGCTTGAGAGGGGAAGAGACCCAGTACTTC
CASSLRGEETQYF
>.|TRBV6-5|TRBJ1-4|.
TGTGCCAGCAAGCGCCAAGATGAAAAACTGTTTTTT
CASKRQDEKLFF
>few|TRBV7-6|TRBJ1-5|TRBD1
TGTGCCAGCAGCTTAGCGCCAGGGGGGACAAGGGCCAATCAGCCCCAGCATTTT
CASSLAPGGTRANQPQHF
>.|TRBV19|TRBJ1-1|.
TGTGCCAGTAGGGCAGGTAGAAACACTGAAGCTTTCTTT
CASRAGRNTEAFF
>many|TRBV19|TRBJ1-2|.
TGTGCCAGTAGTCCGGGGCGGGACGTAGGGGGCTACACCTTC
CASSPGRDVGGYTF
>.|TRBV19|TRBJ1-1|.
TGTGCCAGTAGTATGGTCCAGAACACTGAAGCTTTCTTT
CASSMVQNTEAFF
>.|TRBV7-2|TRBJ1-1|.
TGTGCCAGCAGCTTAGCTATCTTCCGGAACACTGAAGCTTTCTTT
CASSLAIFRNTEAFF
>once|TRBV6-5|TRBJ2-7|.
TGTGCCAGCAGCCGCGAATGGACCGCATCCTACGAGCAGTACTTC
CASSREWTASYEQYF
>.|TRBV5-1|TRBJ2-1|.
TGCGCCAGCACCTTCCCTGAGCAGTTCTTC
CASTFPEQFF
>.|TRBV30|TRBJ1-4|TRBD1
TGTGCCTGGAGGGGGGGGACAGTTGAAAAACTGTTTTTT
CAWRGGTVEKLFF
>.|TRBV6-1|TRBJ1-2|.
TGTGCCAGAGAATTAGGGGTAGGGGGCTACACCTTC
CARELGVGGYTF
>few|TRBV28|TRBJ1-4|.
TGTGCCAGCAGTTTATTGGGTCAGGGCGAGGAAAAACTGTTTTTT
CASSLLGQGEEKLFF
>.|TRBV2|TRBJ2-3|TRBD2
TGTGCCAGCAGTGAGACTAGCTCGCAGTATTTT
CASSETSSQYF